The 32 T cell receptor beta chains below all came from one sample that was sequenced in a study of OX40 agonist ivuxolimab in advanced cancers. The receptor library was made with the immunoSEQ multiplex PCR assay. Held by TCRdb, this immuneACCESS table contains in-frame sequences only and omits some clones. Under half of the omission traces to an unresolved V gene where checked; the cause of the rest is unknown. The sample data list 52,000 or so clones, and over 90% of these were observed just once. The ten largest clones take up 15% to 20% of the sample. The starting material was CD4+ or CD8+ T cells sorted from blood, obtained in a trial of the OX40 agonist ivuxolimab. These receptors originate from an adult with an advanced solid tumor such as melanoma, head and neck, liver or kidney cancer.

This sequence joins TRBV5-1 and TRBJ2-1, with a tentative D call TRBD2 (5 bases). CDR1 is SGHRS, CDR2 YFSETQ, per germline. The CDR3 has 14 residues. Trimming took 0 bases from V and 8 from J, leaving 12 bases between them. CDR3 protein: CASSLDLAVDEQFF. CDR3 coding DNA: TGCGCCAGCAGCTTGGATCTAGCCGTGGATGAGCAGTTCTTC.

The CDR3 here is CASSHRGLFYGYTF. For the CDR3, the DNA is TGTGCCAGCAGCCACAGGGGGCTATTCTATGGCTACACCTTC. J is TRBJ1-2 and V is TRBV6-5; TRBD1 matches 9 bases. CDR1 is MNHEY, CDR2 SVGAGI, per germline. This CDR3 has 14 amino acids. The ends lost 6 bases at V and 4 bases at J; junction bases unmatched: 6.

The V and J genes are TRBV28 and TRBJ2-7; the D gene is possibly TRBD1 (5 bases). Between the trimmed V and J ends, which lost 6 bases and 5 bases, there was a span of 20 bases. The CDR3 is made up of 15 amino acids. Germline CDR1 is MDHEN and CDR2 is SYDVKM. The CDR3 nucleotides are TGTGCCAGCAGGAGTTTGGATCGACAGTTACACGAGCAGTACTTC. It yields the protein CASRSLDRQLHEQYF.

V gene TRBV4-1 combines with J gene TRBJ2-3, with D perhaps TRBD2 (5 bases). The CDR3 covers 14 residues. Germline V gives CDR1 MGHRA, CDR2 YSYEKL. The V and J ends lost 0 bases and 4 bases respectively, with 8 bases between them. The DNA for the CDR3 is TGCGCCAGCAGCCAAGATTGGGGAGCAGATACGCAGTATTTT. Its translation is CASSQDWGADTQYF.

The chain couples TRBV11-3 to TRBJ2-1; TRBD2 aligns across 7 bases. Germline assignment: CDR1 SGHNT and CDR2 YENEEA. V was pared by 4 bases and J by 0 bases, with 6 bases of the junction left unmatched. There are 16 residues in the CDR3. The CDR3 sequence: CASSSRDYNSYNEQFF. CDR3 nucleotides: TGTGCCAGCAGCTCTCGGGACTACAACTCCTACAATGAGCAGTTCTTC.

This rearrangement joins TRBV7-7 to TRBJ1-1, with D hard to call. CDR1 is SSHAT and CDR2 is FNYEAQ in the germline V gene (reference sequence). The V and J ends lost 1 base and 1 base respectively, with 4 bases between them. This CDR3 is built from 13 residues. In nucleotides, the CDR3 is TGTGCCAGCAGCTTAGGCCGGAACACTGAAGCTTTCTTT. Its protein is CASSLGRNTEAFF.

This clone was recorded once. V gene TRBV7-2 combines with J gene TRBJ2-7; 9 bases are shared with TRBD2. V lost 8 bases and J lost 1; bases outside the gene matches: 3. The CDR3 covers 13 residues. Germline V gene lookup returns CDR1 SGHTA and CDR2 FQGNSA. CDR3 nucleotide sequence: TGTGCCAGCCGTAGCGGGAGTTCCTACGAGCAGTACTTC. Protein: CASRSGSSYEQYF.

The CDR3 DNA is TGTGCCAGTAGTATAGACGGTAACACTGAAGCTTTCTTT. This gives the protein CASSIDGNTEAFF. This sequence joins TRBV19 and TRBJ1-1, with no clear D. CDR1 LNHDA and CDR2 SQIVND come from the germline V gene (reference sequence). CDR3 length: 13 residues. V gave up 0 bases and J gave up 2 bases, with 4 bases separating them. The variable domain in full, with the rest retrieved from reference TRBV19 and TRBJ1-1, is DGGITQSPKYLFRKEGQNVTLSCEQNLNHDAMYWYRQDPGQGLRLIYYSQIVNDFQKGDIAEGYSVSREKKESFPLTVTSAQKNPTAFYLCASSIDGNTEAFFGQGTRLTVV.

The chain is built from TRBV7-6 and TRBJ2-5; perhaps TRBD2 as D (6 bases). Germline CDR1 reads SGHVS; CDR2 reads FNYEAQ. The CDR3 has 13 residues. The V end lost 5 bases, the J end lost 3 bases, and 10 bases lay between the germline ends. CDR3 residues: CASSKDYEETQYF. CDR3 bases: TGTGCCAGCAGCAAGGACTACGAAGAGACCCAGTACTTC.

A single count supports this clone. The chain joins TRBV7-6 to TRBJ1-2; no firm D call. The CDR3 runs to 13 residues. Germline V gene lookup returns CDR1 SGHVS and CDR2 FNYEAQ. V was pared by 5 bases and J by 4 bases, with 11 bases between. The CDR3 coding sequence is TGTGCCAGCAGCCCCTCGGCAGGCTATGGCTACACCTTC. It yields the protein CASSPSAGYGYTF.

V and J are TRBV29-1 and TRBJ1-1; 7 positions match TRBD1. The CDR3 is 11 residues long. Germline CDR1 and CDR2: SQVTM and ANQGSEA. Trimming at V came to 6 bases and at J to 6 bases, leaving 4 bases not matched to a gene. The CDR3 region is CSVETGPEAFF. The CDR3 coding sequence is TGCAGCGTCGAGACAGGGCCTGAAGCTTTCTTT.

The rearrangement joins TRBV6-5 to TRBJ2-5; tentatively, D is TRBD2 (5 bases). Between the trimmed V and J ends, which lost 0 bases and 3 bases, there was a span of 11 bases. Germline V lookup: CDR1 MNHEY, CDR2 SVGAGI. CDR3 length: 15 amino acids. The CDR3 protein is CASSYSGSEEETQYF. The CDR3 DNA is TGTGCCAGCAGTTACTCAGGGAGCGAAGAAGAGACCCAGTACTTC.

This clone was counted once. The CDR3 here is CAIARSWNEQFF. CDR3 nucleotides: TGTGCCATCGCCAGGAGCTGGAATGAGCAGTTCTTC. The chain joins TRBV10-3 to TRBJ2-1; D is unresolved. V lost 8 bases and J 7 bases, leaving 12 bases between the germline ends. Germline V CDR1 and CDR2: ENHRY, SYGVKD. There are 12 residues in the CDR3.

The rearrangement uses TRBV28 and TRBJ1-5; D is ambiguous. V lost 2 bases and J 0 bases, leaving 11 bases between the germline ends. The length of the CDR3 is 16 residues. Germline assignment: CDR1 MDHEN and CDR2 SYDVKM. CDR3: CASSLRLFVSNQPQHF. In DNA form, the CDR3 reads TGTGCCAGCAGTTTAAGGTTATTCGTTAGCAATCAGCCCCAGCATTTT.

The chain couples TRBV28 to TRBJ1-3, with a tentative D call TRBD1 (6 bases). From germline, CDR1 is MDHEN and CDR2 SYDVKM. The ends were cut back, 8 bases at V and 4 bases at J, with 15 bases in the middle. CDR3 length: 14 amino acids. CDR3: CASRPPGGGNTIYF. CDR3 nucleotides: TGTGCCAGCCGACCTCCTGGGGGCGGAAACACCATATATTTT.

V usage is TRBV10-1 and J usage is TRBJ2-3; D is ambiguous. V was trimmed by 0 bases and J by 1 base, leaving 8 bases between them. Germline lookup yields CDR1 WNHNN and CDR2 SYGVQD (reference sequence). CDR3 size: 15 residues. CDR3 region: CASSESSLGTDTQYF. As DNA, the CDR3 is TGCGCCAGCAGTGAGTCCTCATTAGGCACAGATACGCAGTATTTT.

This chain links TRBV2 with TRBJ2-2; 15 bases are a match to TRBD2. The CDR3 is 19 residues long. Germline V gene lookup returns CDR1 SNHLY and CDR2 FYNNEI. V trimming: 6 bases; J trimming: 5 bases; junction bases outside the gene matches: 13. This CDR3 reads CASRGPGLAGGPRTGELFF. The CDR3, as DNA: TGTGCCAGCAGGGGCCCGGGACTAGCGGGAGGTCCCCGTACCGGGGAGCTGTTTTTT.

The V and J genes are TRBV6-5 and TRBJ2-7, with D unresolved. Trimming removed 6 bases at V and 4 bases at J, with 19 bases between. The CDR3 runs 15 residues. CDR1 and CDR2 from the germline V gene are MNHEY and SVGAGI. Here the CDR3 reads CASRLAEPTTYEQYF. The CDR3 DNA reads TGTGCCAGCAGATTAGCAGAACCGACAACATACGAGCAGTACTTC.

The genes are TRBV28 and TRBJ1-5, with D hard to call. The CDR3 is 14 amino acids. Trimming removed 6 bases from V and 4 bases from J, with 13 bases in between. Germline V gives CDR1 MDHEN, CDR2 SYDVKM. This CDR3 is CASSLMTGNQPQHF. CDR3 DNA sequence: TGTGCCAGCAGCCTGATGACTGGTAATCAGCCCCAGCATTTT.

The V gene is TRBV28, the J gene TRBJ2-3; D unclear. Trimming took off 3 bases at V and 0 bases at J, with 13 bases between the two ends. Germline V lookup: CDR1 MDHEN, CDR2 SYDVKM. The CDR3 sequence is 16 residues long. The CDR3 spells CASSFFRAASTDTQYF. The DNA for the CDR3 is TGTGCCAGCAGTTTTTTTAGGGCTGCTAGCACAGATACGCAGTATTTT.

V and J are TRBV7-9 and TRBJ1-2; D is ambiguous. The V end was cut by 1 base, the J end by 8 bases, with 8 bases between. Germline V lookup: CDR1 SEHNR, CDR2 FQNEAQ (reference sequence). The CDR3 spans 12 residues. The CDR3 sequence is CASSLDRLGYTF. For the CDR3, the DNA is TGTGCCAGCAGCTTAGACCGCTTGGGCTACACCTTC.

In DNA form, the CDR3 reads TGCAGCGTTCCAGCTTACAATGAGCAGTTCTTC. This gives the protein CSVPAYNEQFF. This chain connects TRBV29-1 to TRBJ2-1, with D uncertain. The CDR3 has 11 residues. Germline CDR1 is SQVTM and CDR2 is ANQGSEA. V was cut by 5 bases and J by 4 bases, with 6 bases left in between.

V gene TRBV27 combines with J gene TRBJ2-2; TRBD1 is a possible D gene (6 bases). The CDR3 contains 15 residues. From germline, CDR1 is MNHEY and CDR2 SMNVEV (reference sequence). The germline V and J ends were trimmed by 4 bases and 1 base, with 10 bases remaining between them. CDR3 coding DNA: TGTGCCAGCAGTTCGGCGACAGGGAACACCGGGGAGCTGTTTTTT. As protein: CASSSATGNTGELFF.

The chain couples TRBV6-5 to TRBJ1-2, with 7 positions matching TRBD1. CDR3 length: 15 residues. V lost 4 bases to trimming and J lost 0 bases; unmatched junction nucleotides: 5. Germline CDR1 and CDR2: MNHEY and SVGAGI. CDR3 in amino acids: CASSSGTVPNYGYTF. The CDR3 coding sequence is TGTGCCAGCAGTTCGGGGACAGTTCCTAACTATGGCTACACCTTC.

The sample holds a few counts of this clone. The chain uses TRBV5-1 and TRBJ1-4, with D maybe TRBD1 (5 bases). The V end lost 2 bases, the J end lost 6 bases, and 17 bases lay between the germline ends. Germline assignment: CDR1 SGHRS and CDR2 YFSETQ. This CDR3 is 16 amino acids long. The CDR3 loop reads CASSLGQGRTDEKLFF. The CDR3 DNA sequence: TGCGCCAGCAGCTTAGGGCAGGGAAGGACGGATGAAAAACTGTTTTTT.

This chain uses TRBV7-9 with TRBJ2-5; 8 bases map to TRBD2. The CDR3 is 15 amino acids. Germline assignment: CDR1 SEHNR and CDR2 FQNEAQ (reference sequence). The V and J ends lost 6 bases and 2 bases, in that order; junction bases with no gene match: 8. The CDR3 DNA reads TGTGCCAGCAGAGGCGCGGGAGGATTACAAGAGACCCAGTACTTC. This sequence encodes CASRGAGGLQETQYF.

The chain has TRBV7-6 and TRBJ1-5; no reliable D call. This CDR3 has 16 residues. Germline-derived CDR1 and CDR2 are SGHVS and FNYEAQ. V lost 6 bases, J lost 0 bases, and 15 bases lay in between. The CDR3 nucleotides are TGTGCCAGCAGTTCGACATTAGGGAGTAGCAATCAGCCCCAGCATTTT. Translated: CASSSTLGSSNQPQHF.

The chain links TRBV11-2 to TRBJ2-4; TRBD2 matches 10 bases. With 1 base clipped from V and 6 bases from J, the junction kept 15 bases outside the gene matches. The CDR3 contains 19 residues. Germline V gives CDR1 SGHAT, CDR2 FQNNGV. The CDR3 region has the DNA TGTGCCAGCAGCTTAGTTGGTGGGAGTAGCGGGAGGCCTAGAAACATTCAGTACTTC. Its translation is CASSLVGGSSGRPRNIQYF. The entire variable domain, with the rest obtained from reference TRBV11-2 and TRBJ2-4, is as follows: EAGVAQSPRYKIIEKRQSVAFWCNPISGHATLYWYQQILGQGPKLLIQFQNNGVVDDSQLPKDRFSAERLKGVDSTLKIQPAKLEDSAVYLCASSLVGGSSGRPRNIQYFGAGTRLSVL.

This chain connects TRBV9 to TRBJ1-2; 7 nucleotides agree with TRBD1. This CDR3 has 17 residues. Germline V gene lookup returns CDR1 SGDLS and CDR2 YYNGEE. V dropped 3 bases and J dropped 4; count of bases not matched to a gene: 15. CDR3 DNA sequence: TGTGCCAGCAGCGGAGCAATGAGACAGGGCCCGGGCTATGGCTACACCTTC. Its protein product is CASSGAMRQGPGYGYTF.

This clone was found a few times. The rearrangement joins TRBV27 to TRBJ2-1, with D uncertain. The CDR3 is 11 residues long. Germline V gene sequence: CDR1 MNHEY, CDR2 SMNVEV (reference sequence). The V end was cut by 6 bases, the J end by 5 bases, with 5 bases between. This chain's CDR3 is CASRHNNEQFF. The CDR3 nucleotides are TGTGCCAGCAGACACAACAATGAGCAGTTCTTC.

J is TRBJ2-7 and V is TRBV6-5, with D tentatively TRBD2 (6 bases). Germline V gene lookup returns CDR1 MNHEY and CDR2 SVGAGI. This CDR3 has 13 residues. The germline V and J ends were trimmed by 5 bases and 3 bases, with 11 bases remaining between them. CDR3 residues: CASSVGGGYEQYF. The CDR3 DNA reads as TGTGCCAGCAGTGTCGGGGGAGGCTACGAGCAGTACTTC.

This chain connects TRBV4-3 to TRBJ2-2; either TRBD1 or TRBD2 may supply D (5 bases each). The CDR3 totals 16 residues. Germline CDR1 is LGHNA and CDR2 is YSLEER. The V end lost 4 bases, the J end lost 6 bases, and 18 bases lay between the germline ends. CDR3 sequence (DNA): TGCGCCAGCAGCCGGGGCCAGGGCGCGGAGGCCGGGGAGCTGTTTTTT. The encoded protein is CASSRGQGAEAGELFF.